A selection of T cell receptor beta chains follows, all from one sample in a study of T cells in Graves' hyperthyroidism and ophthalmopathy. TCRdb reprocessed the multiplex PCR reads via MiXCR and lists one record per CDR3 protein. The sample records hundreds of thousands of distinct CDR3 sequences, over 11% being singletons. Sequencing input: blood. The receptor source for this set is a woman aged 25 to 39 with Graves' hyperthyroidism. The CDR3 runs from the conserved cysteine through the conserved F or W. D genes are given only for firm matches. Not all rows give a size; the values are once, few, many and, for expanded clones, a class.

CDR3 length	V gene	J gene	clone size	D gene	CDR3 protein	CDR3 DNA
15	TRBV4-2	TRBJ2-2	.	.	CASSQGGPLTRELFF	TGTGCCAGCAGCCAAGGGGGACCCCTCACCAGGGAGCTGTTTTTT
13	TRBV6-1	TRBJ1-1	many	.	CASSIGRLTEAFF	TGTGCCAGCAGCATCGGACGGCTCACTGAAGCTTTCTTT
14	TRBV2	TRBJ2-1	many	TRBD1	CASHRQGAYNEQFF	TGTGCCAGCCACCGACAGGGTGCCTACAATGAGCAGTTCTTC
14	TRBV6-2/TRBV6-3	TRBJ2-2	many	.	CASSYSADTGELFF	TGTGCCAGCAGTTATTCGGCAGACACCGGGGAGCTGTTTTTT
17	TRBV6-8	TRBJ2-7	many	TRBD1	CASSYPEPRDRAHEQYF	TGTGCCAGCAGTTACCCTGAGCCCCGGGACAGGGCCCACGAGCAGTACTTC
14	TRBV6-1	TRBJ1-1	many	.	CASSGIRGDTEAFF	TGTGCCAGCAGTGGAATAAGGGGGGACACTGAAGCTTTCTTT
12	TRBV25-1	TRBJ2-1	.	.	CASSLGRVEQFF	TGTGCCAGCTCCCTGGGACGGGTTGAGCAGTTCTTC
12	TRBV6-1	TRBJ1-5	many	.	CASSFPNQPQHF	TGTGCCAGCAGCTTTCCAAATCAGCCCCAGCATTTT
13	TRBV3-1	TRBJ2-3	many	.	CASSQGGVDTQYF	TGTGCCAGCAGCCAAGGGGGAGTGGATACGCAGTATTTT
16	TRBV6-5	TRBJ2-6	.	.	CASSFSSFGHFNVLTF	TGTGCCAGCAGTTTTTCCAGTTTTGGTCATTTCAACGTCCTGACTTTC
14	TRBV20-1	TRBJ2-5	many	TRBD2	CSALGGGYQETQYF	TGCAGTGCATTGGGGGGGGGGTACCAAGAGACCCAGTACTTC
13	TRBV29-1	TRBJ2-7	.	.	CSVFPIGGYEQYF	TGCAGCGTTTTTCCTATTGGGGGCTACGAGCAGTACTTC
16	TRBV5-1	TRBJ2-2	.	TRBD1	CASSVKGQGNTGELFF	TGCGCCAGCAGCGTGAAGGGACAGGGAAACACCGGGGAGCTGTTTTTT
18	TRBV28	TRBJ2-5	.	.	CASSPEGRAKLGQETQYF	TGTGCCAGCAGCCCAGAGGGTCGGGCAAAATTGGGGCAAGAGACCCAGTACTTC
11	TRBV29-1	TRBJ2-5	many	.	CSVGIGETQYF	TGCAGCGTGGGAATAGGGGAGACCCAGTACTTC
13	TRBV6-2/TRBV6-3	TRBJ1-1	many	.	CASSYPAQIEAFF	TGTGCCAGCAGTTACCCCGCGCAGATCGAAGCTTTCTTT
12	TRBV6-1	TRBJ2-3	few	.	CACAGSGNTQYF	TGTGCCTGTGCGGGGTCCGGAAATACGCAGTATTTT
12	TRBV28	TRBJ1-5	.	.	CASSPLGLIGHF	TGTGCCAGCAGTCCCCTGGGGCTGATCGGGCATTTT
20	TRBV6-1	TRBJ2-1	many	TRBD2	CASSEGPSGRYFRPYNEQFF	TGTGCCAGCAGTGAAGGGCCTAGCGGGAGATACTTCCGCCCCTACAATGAGCAGTTCTTC
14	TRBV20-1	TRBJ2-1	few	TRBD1	CSARGPTGVDEQFF	TGCAGTGCTAGGGGGCCGACAGGGGTAGATGAGCAGTTCTTC
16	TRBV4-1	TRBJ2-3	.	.	CASSLYSRVFTDTQYF	TGCGCCAGCAGCCTCTACTCCCGGGTATTCACAGATACGCAGTATTTT
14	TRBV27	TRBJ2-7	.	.	CASSLARGFYEQYF	TGTGCCAGCAGTTTAGCGCGGGGCTTCTACGAGCAGTACTTC
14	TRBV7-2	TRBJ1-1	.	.	CASSPDVGSTEAFF	TGTGCCAGCAGCCCGGACGTCGGTAGCACTGAAGCTTTCTTT
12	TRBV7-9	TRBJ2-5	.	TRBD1	CASDRGRETQYF	TGTGCCAGCGACAGGGGACGGGAGACCCAGTACTTC
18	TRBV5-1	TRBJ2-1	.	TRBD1	CASSRPRGPGQSPDEQFF	TGCGCCAGCAGCCGCCCCAGGGGCCCGGGACAGAGCCCGGATGAGCAGTTCTTC
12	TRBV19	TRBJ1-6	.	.	CASKQPNSPLHF	TGTGCCAGTAAGCAACCGAATTCACCCCTCCACTTT
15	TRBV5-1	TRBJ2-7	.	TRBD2	CASSLVSGRAGEQYF	TGCGCCAGCAGCTTGGTTAGCGGGAGGGCCGGAGAGCAGTACTTC
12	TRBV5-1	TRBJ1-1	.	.	CASSPQGSGAFF	TGCGCCAGCAGCCCACAGGGATCGGGAGCTTTCTTT
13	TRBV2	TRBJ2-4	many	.	CASTQGGKNIQYF	TGTGCCAGCACACAGGGTGGGAAAAACATTCAGTACTTC
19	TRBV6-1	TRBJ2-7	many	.	CASTDDPNRVLGPAYEQYF	TGTGCCAGCACCGATGACCCCAATCGGGTATTAGGACCAGCCTACGAGCAGTACTTC
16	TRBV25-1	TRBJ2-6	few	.	CASSEWGISGANVLTF	TGTGCCAGCAGTGAATGGGGTATCTCTGGGGCCAACGTCCTGACTTTC